This is a list of T cell receptor beta chains from one sample in a study of human T cells and chemical hapten exposure. TCRdb passed the RACE reads through MiXCR, listing each CDR3 protein once. The sample lists some 99,000 distinct CDR3 sequences; less than 10% were seen once. The sequencing here drew on whole blood, taken in connection with sensitization to the hapten diphenylcyclopropenone (DPC). The receptors stem from a woman in her thirties or forties with alopecia areata. Some clones in this sample may be carry-over from other donors' samples. CDR3s include the opening cysteine and the closing phenylalanine or tryptophan. Each record gives: V gene, clone size, J gene, D gene, CDR3 DNA, CDR3 protein. The D gene is left open where the match is weak. Size tells how often a clone was seen (once, few, many) or the class of an expanded clone, and some rows leave it out.

TRBV6-5,-,TRBJ2-2,TRBD2,TGTGCCAGCAGGCCGCGACTAGCGGGGGGCACCGGGGAGCTGTTTTTT,CASRPRLAGGTGELFF
TRBV15,few,TRBJ2-3,-,TGTGCCACCAGCAGATCCGGGTTCACAGATACGCAGTATTTT,CATSRSGFTDTQYF
TRBV11-2,many,TRBJ2-1,-,TGTGCCAGCAGCTTACATCGGGGGGCCAATGAGCAGTTCTTC,CASSLHRGANEQFF
TRBV7-2,many,TRBJ1-3,-,TGTGCCAGCAGCTTCGGACAGACGGTTGGAAACACCATATATTTT,CASSFGQTVGNTIYF
TRBV5-1,few,TRBJ1-1,-,TGCGCCAGCAGCGGGAAGAGTGAAGCTTTCTTT,CASSGKSEAFF
TRBV6-4,-,TRBJ2-1,TRBD2,TGTGCCAGCAGTGACTCGGGGGGGGGCTCCTACAATGAGCAGTTCTTC,CASSDSGGGSYNEQFF
TRBV10-3,-,TRBJ2-7,-,TGTGTCATCAGTCAAGACAGCTACGAGCAGAACTTC,CVISQDSYEQNF
TRBV12-3/TRBV12-4,few,TRBJ1-5,-,TGTGCCAGCAGTTCCCTCATGAATCAGCCCCAGCATTTT,CASSSLMNQPQHF
TRBV28,many,TRBJ1-1,TRBD1,TGTGCCAGCGCCCGCGACAGGGTTCAAGCTTTCTTT,CASARDRVQAFF
TRBV11-2,many,TRBJ2-1,-,TGTGCCAGCAGCTTTTCAGCCGGGAATGAGCAGTTCTTC,CASSFSAGNEQFF
TRBV10-3,many,TRBJ1-1,-,TGTGCCATCAGTGAAACAGGGAACACTGAAGCTTTCTTT,CAISETGNTEAFF
TRBV3-1,many,TRBJ1-1,-,TGTGCCAGCAGCCAAGCGGCGACAGAAGAAGCTTTCTTT,CASSQAATEEAFF
TRBV20-1,many,TRBJ2-1,TRBD2,TGCAGTGCTGGACTAGCGGGGGGCAATGAGCAGTTCTTC,CSAGLAGGNEQFF
TRBV12-3/TRBV12-4,many,TRBJ1-5,-,TGTGCCAGCAGCTCAATGGGTGGGGATAGCAATCAGCCCCAGCATTTT,CASSSMGGDSNQPQHF
TRBV29-1,few,TRBJ2-1,TRBD2,TGCAGCGTTGAACCGGGACTAGCGGGGAATGAGCAGTTCTTC,CSVEPGLAGNEQFF
TRBV5-6,many,TRBJ2-7,TRBD1,TGTGCCAGCAGCACACGGGGCAGGGGGCGTTACGAGCAGTACTTC,CASSTRGRGRYEQYF
TRBV24-1,many,TRBJ2-1,-,TGTGCCACCAGTGGAAGCAGGGGTTCGTACAATGAGCAGTTCTTC,CATSGSRGSYNEQFF
TRBV27,-,TRBJ2-5,-,TGTGCCAGCAGTCTACGAGGGACTCTACAAGAGACCCAGTACTTC,CASSLRGTLQETQYF
TRBV28,many,TRBJ2-5,-,TGTGCCAGCAGTCCAGGTGACCAAGAGACCCAGTACTTC,CASSPGDQETQYF
TRBV5-5,few,TRBJ2-3,-,TGTGCCAGCAGCTTGGCCCGGACGGATACGCAGTATTTT,CASSLARTDTQYF
TRBV27,many,TRBJ1-1,TRBD1,TGTGCCAGCAGTCCAATACAGGGGTTCATGAACACTGAAGCTTTCTTT,CASSPIQGFMNTEAFF
TRBV25-1,-,TRBJ1-2,-,TGTGCCAGCAGTGAGGGCAGGGAACCTTATGGCTACACCTTC,CASSEGREPYGYTF
TRBV7-9,-,TRBJ1-2,-,TGTGCCAGCAGGCCTACAACAGAATTCTATGGCTACACCTTC,CASRPTTEFYGYTF
TRBV20-1,-,TRBJ2-5,-,TGCAGTGCCCTCCACGGGGGCGCCCAAGAGACCCAGTACTTC,CSALHGGAQETQYF
TRBV11-2,few,TRBJ2-5,TRBD1,TGTGCCAGCAGCTCCGGACAGGGGAAGACCCAGTACTTC,CASSSGQGKTQYF
TRBV7-8,many,TRBJ1-2,-,TGTGCCAGCAGCTTAGAACACCCCAACTATGGCTACACCTTC,CASSLEHPNYGYTF
TRBV12-3/TRBV12-4,many,TRBJ1-6,TRBD1,TGTGCCAGCAGTAGGACGTGGACAGGGAGTTCACCCCTCCACTTT,CASSRTWTGSSPLHF
TRBV19,-,TRBJ1-6,TRBD1,TGTGCCAGTAGCTCTCCTCCCGGGACAGCCTATAATTCACCCCTCCACTTT,CASSSPPGTAYNSPLHF
TRBV10-3,-,TRBJ2-7,-,TGTGCCATCAGTGGGCCAGGTGAAGGGAAAGACTCGAGCTACGAGCAGTACTTC,CAISGPGEGKDSSYEQYF
TRBV7-9,-,TRBJ2-7,TRBD1,TGTGCCAGCAGCTTGTCATTCGACAGGGGGCAGTCCTACGAGCAGTACTTC,CASSLSFDRGQSYEQYF
TRBV3-1,few,TRBJ1-1,-,TGTGCCAGCAGCCAAGGGAGTATCACTGAAGCTTTCTTT,CASSQGSITEAFF